This T cell receptor beta chain was captured in a study of monozygotic twins with inflammatory bowel disease. Germline-derived CDR1 and CDR2 are ENHRY and SYGVKD. CDR3 length: 11 residues. From its re-call of the 5' RACE reads, TCRdb lists each CDR3 protein once, without DNA. The specimen's table records 110,000 to 150,000 distinct CDR3 sequences. Sequencing was carried out using blood. The receptor was isolated from a human donor with ulcerative colitis or Crohn's disease, or a healthy co-twin of an affected twin (not recorded which). The chain is built from TRBV10-3 and TRBJ1-1. This chain's CDR3 is CAISESTEAFF.